The next 26 T cell receptor beta chains were all read from a single sample in a study of T cell changes during pregnancy in multiple sclerosis. Assay: immunoSEQ multiplex PCR; the TCRdb copy retains only in-frame clones and omits some. Seen here are about 93,000 clones, around 92% observed once, and the top ten hold around 2%. Sequencing was performed on peripheral blood, taken after pregnancy. The origin of the receptors is a female donor with multiple sclerosis, enrolled in a pregnancy study.

The rearrangement links TRBV9 to TRBJ2-1, with D possibly being TRBD2 (5 bases). Germline loops: CDR1 SGDLS, CDR2 YYNGEE. This CDR3 region has 15 residues. With 3 bases removed from V and 1 base from J, the gap between germline ends came to 11 bases. CDR3 residues: CASSALAGSYNEQFF. The DNA for the CDR3 is TGTGCCAGCAGCGCCCTAGCCGGGTCCTACAATGAGCAGTTCTTC.

The genes are TRBV7-8 and TRBJ1-2; D is undetermined. The germline gives CDR1 SGHVS, CDR2 FQNEAQ. The CDR3 loop spans 14 amino acids. V was clipped by 5 bases and J by 3 bases, with 13 bases between them. The CDR3: CASSPRARDYGYTF. The CDR3 DNA follows: TGTGCCAGCAGCCCGAGGGCGAGGGACTATGGCTACACCTTC.

V is TRBV7-6 and J is TRBJ2-1, with D possibly being TRBD1 (6 bases). The CDR3 sequence is 16 residues long. Germline CDR1 is SGHVS and CDR2 is FNYEAQ. The V end lost 1 base, the J end lost 4 bases, and 14 bases lay between the germline ends. The CDR3 bases are TGTGCCAGCAGCTTAGGCACCGGGACATCATACAATGAGCAGTTCTTC. Its translation: CASSLGTGTSYNEQFF.

The rearrangement uses TRBV5-1 and TRBJ2-5, with a possible D match to TRBD2 (5 bases). V was shortened by 3 bases and J by 1 base, with 10 bases between the two germline ends. Germline V gene data show CDR1 as SGHRS and CDR2 as YFSETQ. The CDR3 is 14 residues long. In nucleotides, the CDR3 is TGCGCCAGCAGCTCCTCCCTAGCCCAAGAGACCCAGTACTTC. Encoded protein: CASSSSLAQETQYF.

This chain joins TRBV9 and TRBJ2-7, with a possible D match to TRBD2 (5 bases). CDR1 is SGDLS and CDR2 is YYNGEE in the germline V gene. The CDR3 is 14 residues long. Trimming took 0 bases from V and 5 from J, leaving 12 bases between them. CDR3 bases: TGTGCCAGCAGCGTAGACCGAGGGAGTGACGAGCAGTACTTC. Residues: CASSVDRGSDEQYF.

The V call is TRBV7-2, the J call TRBJ1-5, with 7 bases lining up with TRBD1. The CDR3 totals 14 residues. Germline CDR1 and CDR2: SGHTA and FQGNSA. After removal of 1 base from V and 7 bases from J, the junction contained 4 bases not matched to a gene. CDR3 region: CASSLDQGGQPQHF. In DNA form, the CDR3 reads TGTGCCAGCAGCTTAGATCAGGGGGGACAGCCCCAGCATTTT.

The V gene is TRBV2, the J gene TRBJ1-5; D is unclear. This CDR3 region has 13 residues. The germline CDR1 and CDR2 sequences are SNHLY and FYNNEI. The V gene lost 8 bases and the J gene lost 0 bases, with 8 bases spanning the gap. CDR3 nucleotides: TGTGCCAGCCGGAGGGATAGCAATCAGCCCCAGCATTTT. It yields the protein CASRRDSNQPQHF.

This chain joins TRBV19 and TRBJ2-1; a weak D match, TRBD1 (5 bases). V was shortened by 3 bases and J by 2 bases, with 11 bases between the two germline ends. This CDR3 is 15 amino acids long. Germline V lookup: CDR1 LNHDA, CDR2 SQIVND (reference sequence). CDR3 in amino acids: CASSIDSAAYNEQFF. In DNA form, the CDR3 reads TGTGCCAGTAGTATCGACAGCGCAGCCTACAATGAGCAGTTCTTC.

Only one count was recorded for this clone. The genes are TRBV5-8 and TRBJ2-1, with 11 positions matching TRBD2. V shed 2 bases, J shed 7 bases, and the junction held 5 bases outside the gene matches. CDR1 and CDR2 (germline): SGHTS, YDEGEE. The CDR3 is 15 amino acids. In nucleotides, the CDR3 is TGTGCCAGCAGCTTTAGCGGGGGGGTCGGAAATGAGCAGTTCTTC. This codes for CASSFSGGVGNEQFF. The entire variable domain, with the rest obtained from reference TRBV5-8 and TRBJ2-1, is as follows: EAGVTQSPTHLIKTRGQQATLRCSPISGHTSVYWYQQALGLGLQFLLWYDEGEERNRGNFPPRFSGRQFPNYSSELNVNALELEDSALYLCASSFSGGVGNEQFFGPGTRLTVL.

The chain uses TRBV7-2 and TRBJ1-1, with TRBD1 matching over 12 bases. The CDR3 totals 14 residues. V was clipped by 4 bases and J by 11 bases; unmatched bases: 8. From germline, CDR1 is SGHTA and CDR2 FQGNSA. In DNA, the CDR3 is TGTGCCAGCAGCTGGGGACAGGGGGCTCTTCCGGCTTTCTTT. It is translated as CASSWGQGALPAFF.

This clone has just one count. This chain joins TRBV27 and TRBJ2-6, with a possible D match to TRBD1 (6 bases). Per germline, CDR1 MNHEY and CDR2 SMNVEV (reference sequence). This CDR3 contains 19 residues. The V gene lost 4 bases and the J gene lost 0 bases, with 19 bases spanning the gap. The CDR3 DNA reads as TGTGCCAGCAGTTCTGTCGGGACACTTCAAACCTCTGGGGCCAACGTCCTGACTTTC. It translates to CASSSVGTLQTSGANVLTF.

The chain has TRBV15 and TRBJ2-1; 11 nucleotides align to TRBD1. In germline, CDR1 is LNHNV, CDR2 YYDKDF (reference sequence). The CDR3 loop spans 16 amino acids. V gave up 1 base and J gave up 8 bases; unmatched junction bases: 7. The CDR3 DNA is TGTGCCACCAGCAGAGCCGGGACAGGGGGTTTAGATGAGCAGTTCTTC. Residues: CATSRAGTGGLDEQFF. Drawing the rest from reference TRBV15 and TRBJ2-1, the complete variable domain is DAMVIQNPRYQVTQFGKPVTLSCSQTLNHNVMYWYQQKSSQAPKLLFHYYDKDFNNEADTPDNFQSRRPNTSFCFLDIRSPGLGDTAMYLCATSRAGTGGLDEQFFGPGTRLTVL.

The chain uses TRBV4-1 and TRBJ1-1; D might be TRBD1 (5 bases). V lost 0 bases to trimming and J lost 5 bases, with 16 bases between them. The CDR3 sequence is 16 residues long. Germline V gives CDR1 MGHRA, CDR2 YSYEKL. In DNA, the CDR3 is TGCGCCAGCAGCCAAGATTTATCGGGGGTCGAGACTGAAGCTTTCTTT. Amino acid sequence: CASSQDLSGVETEAFF.

This chain uses TRBV5-6 with TRBJ1-1; no clear D. The CDR3 contains 14 residues. V was cut by 7 bases and J by 0 bases, with 13 bases left in between. Germline V gene sequence: CDR1 SGHDT, CDR2 YYEEEE. The CDR3 bases are TGTGCCAGCCTCGTGGGAGGGATGAACACTGAAGCTTTCTTT. It yields the protein CASLVGGMNTEAFF.

CDR3: CASSLSYSNQPQHF. The CDR3 DNA reads as TGTGCCAGCAGTCTGAGTTATAGCAATCAGCCCCAGCATTTT. The rearrangement links TRBV6-1 to TRBJ1-5; D is uncertain. V shed 5 bases and J shed 0 bases, with 8 bases lying between them. There are 14 residues in the CDR3. Germline CDR1 is MNHNS and CDR2 is SASEGT.

This chain connects TRBV2 to TRBJ1-1; D ambiguous. The CDR3 is 17 amino acids. Germline V gene lookup returns CDR1 SNHLY and CDR2 FYNNEI. The V end lost 2 bases, the J end lost 0 bases, and 16 bases lay between the germline ends. CDR3 nucleotides: TGTGCCAGCAGTGAATTGGCCACCGCCCATATGAACACTGAAGCTTTCTTT. Encoded protein: CASSELATAHMNTEAFF.

V gene TRBV9 combines with J gene TRBJ2-5, with D maybe TRBD2 (6 bases). Germline V gene data show CDR1 as SGDLS and CDR2 as YYNGEE. The CDR3 consists of 15 residues. V was clipped by 4 bases and J by 3 bases, with 16 bases between them. The CDR3 DNA reads as TGTGCCAGCAGCCGAAGCCCCCAGCGGGAAGAGACCCAGTACTTC. Residues: CASSRSPQREETQYF.

The rearrangement joins TRBV19 to TRBJ1-2; a possible D gene is TRBD1 (6 bases). Trimming removed 6 bases from V and 1 base from J, with 18 bases in between. The CDR3 covers 16 residues. Germline values: CDR1 LNHDA, CDR2 SQIVND (reference sequence). The CDR3 sequence is CASSPGPPGDNYGYTF. As DNA, the CDR3 is TGTGCCAGTAGCCCCGGCCCTCCAGGGGATAACTATGGCTACACCTTC.

The chain is built from TRBV29-1 and TRBJ2-7, with D tentatively TRBD1 (6 bases). Germline values: CDR1 SQVTM, CDR2 ANQGSEA. V was trimmed by 3 bases and J by 6 bases, leaving 9 bases between them. This CDR3 spans 11 amino acids. CDR3 in DNA: TGCAGCGTTGATTTAGGGGGCGAGCAGTACTTC. Translation: CSVDLGGEQYF.

This rearrangement joins TRBV28 to TRBJ1-3; D unclear. There are 12 residues in the CDR3. Germline CDR1 reads MDHEN; CDR2 reads SYDVKM. Trimming stripped 2 bases from V and 6 bases from J, with 5 bases between. CDR3 nucleotide sequence: TGTGCCAGCAGTTTAGGAGTAAACACCATATATTTT. Translating it yields CASSLGVNTIYF.

This chain links TRBV30 with TRBJ1-1, with 7 bases aligning to TRBD1. V lost 7 bases, J lost 4 bases, and 9 bases stayed unmatched. CDR3 length: 13 residues. Germline CDR1 reads GTSNPN; CDR2 reads SVGIG (reference sequence). The chain's CDR3 is CASRQGGSTEAFF. The CDR3, as DNA: TGTGCCTCCCGACAGGGTGGGTCCACTGAAGCTTTCTTT.

This chain's CDR3 is CASSQDISGAGDEQFF. The CDR3 DNA reads TGTGCCAGCAGCCAAGACATTAGCGGGGCAGGCGATGAGCAGTTCTTC. The chain employs TRBV4-2 and TRBJ2-1; 8 bases map to TRBD2. CDR1 and CDR2 (germline): LGHNA, YNFKEQ. The CDR3 is 16 amino acids. The V gene end was trimmed by 0 bases and the J gene end by 8 bases; junction bases not matched to a gene: 9.

J is TRBJ2-7 and V is TRBV5-6; D is ambiguous. Trimming cost V 3 bases and J 4 bases, with 8 bases left between them. The CDR3 is 12 residues long. Germline CDR1 and CDR2: SGHDT and YYEEEE. The chain's CDR3 is CASSSLIYEQYF. DNA of the CDR3: TGTGCCAGCAGCTCCCTAATTTACGAGCAGTACTTC. The variable domain in full, completed from reference TRBV5-6 and TRBJ2-7, reads DAGVTQSPTHLIKTRGQQVTLRCSPKSGHDTVSWYQQALGQGPQFIFQYYEEEERQRGNFPDRFSGHQFPNYSSELNVNALLLGDSALYLCASSSLIYEQYFGPGTRLTVT.

J is TRBJ2-7 and V is TRBV19, with a possible D match to TRBD1 (5 bases). Trimming cost V 3 bases and J 3 bases, with 12 bases left between them. CDR3 size: 14 residues. Per germline, CDR1 LNHDA and CDR2 SQIVND (reference sequence). The CDR3 nucleotides read TGTGCCAGTAGTATCCAGGGATTTAACTACGAGCAGTACTTC. It specifies CASSIQGFNYEQYF.

The J gene is TRBJ2-7, the V gene TRBV10-1, with 11 bases that match TRBD2. Looked up from germline, CDR1 is WNHNN and CDR2 is SYGVQD (reference sequence). The CDR3 sequence is 18 residues long. V lost 7 bases to trimming and J lost 2 bases; unmatched junction nucleotides: 16. The CDR3 DNA sequence: TGCGCCAGCACTACCTACCCTCCGGCTAGCGGGGGGCCCTACGAGCAGTACTTC. It encodes CASTTYPPASGGPYEQYF.

The gene calls are TRBV6-4 and TRBJ1-5; D remains ambiguous. V was pared by 3 bases and J by 6 bases, with 9 bases between. Germline V gene sequence: CDR1 MRHNA, CDR2 SNTAGT. The CDR3 length is 13 residues. This CDR3 reads CASSEEGGQPQHF. The DNA of the CDR3 is TGTGCCAGCAGTGAAGAGGGAGGTCAGCCCCAGCATTTT.